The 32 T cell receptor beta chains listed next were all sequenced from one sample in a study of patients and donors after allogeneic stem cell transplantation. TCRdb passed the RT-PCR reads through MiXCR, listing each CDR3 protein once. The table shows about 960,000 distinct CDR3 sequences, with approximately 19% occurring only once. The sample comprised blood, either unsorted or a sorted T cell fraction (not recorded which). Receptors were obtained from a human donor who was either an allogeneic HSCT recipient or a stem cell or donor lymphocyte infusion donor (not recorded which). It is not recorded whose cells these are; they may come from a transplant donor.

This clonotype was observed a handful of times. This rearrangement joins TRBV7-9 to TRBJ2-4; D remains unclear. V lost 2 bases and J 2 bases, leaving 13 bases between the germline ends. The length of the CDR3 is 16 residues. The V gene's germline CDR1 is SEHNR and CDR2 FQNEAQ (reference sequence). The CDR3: CASSLIGSSTKNIQYF. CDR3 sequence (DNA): TGTGCCAGCAGCTTAATAGGATCCTCCACCAAAAACATTCAGTACTTC. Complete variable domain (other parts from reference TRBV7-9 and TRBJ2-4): DTGVSQNPRHKITKRGQNVTFRCDPISEHNRLYWYRQTLGQGPEFLTYFQNEAQLEKSRLLSDRFSAERPKGSFSTLEIQRTEQGDSAMYLCASSLIGSSTKNIQYFGAGTRLSVL.

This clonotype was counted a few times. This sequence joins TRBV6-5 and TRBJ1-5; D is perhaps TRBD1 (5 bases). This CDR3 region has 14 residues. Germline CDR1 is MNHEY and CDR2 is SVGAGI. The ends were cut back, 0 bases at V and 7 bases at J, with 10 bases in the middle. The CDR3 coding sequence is TGTGCCAGCAGTTACTCGCCTCAGGGCCAGCCCCAGCATTTT. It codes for CASSYSPQGQPQHF.

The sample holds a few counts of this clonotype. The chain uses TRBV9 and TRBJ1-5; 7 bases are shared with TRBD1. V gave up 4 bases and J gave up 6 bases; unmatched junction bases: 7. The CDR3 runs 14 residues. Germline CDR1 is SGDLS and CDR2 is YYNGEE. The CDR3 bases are TGTGCCAGCAGCAAAACAGGGGAAGGTCAGCCCCAGCATTTT. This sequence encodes CASSKTGEGQPQHF.

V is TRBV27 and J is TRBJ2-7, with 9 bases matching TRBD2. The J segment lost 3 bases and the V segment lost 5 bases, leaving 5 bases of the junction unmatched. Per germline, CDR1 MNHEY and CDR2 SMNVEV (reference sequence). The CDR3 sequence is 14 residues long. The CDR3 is CASSTSGPYYEQYF. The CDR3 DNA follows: TGTGCCAGCAGTACTAGCGGGCCTTACTACGAGCAGTACTTC.

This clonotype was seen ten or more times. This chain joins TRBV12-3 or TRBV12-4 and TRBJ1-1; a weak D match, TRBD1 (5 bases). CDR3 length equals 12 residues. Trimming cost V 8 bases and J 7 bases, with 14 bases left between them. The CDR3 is CASGHYRLEAFF. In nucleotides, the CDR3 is TGTGCCAGCGGACACTACCGACTTGAAGCTTTCTTT.

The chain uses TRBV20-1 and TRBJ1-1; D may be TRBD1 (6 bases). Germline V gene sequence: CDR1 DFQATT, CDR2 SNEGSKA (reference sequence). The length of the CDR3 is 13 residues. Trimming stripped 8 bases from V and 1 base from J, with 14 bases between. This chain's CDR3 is CSRRGDQNTEAFF. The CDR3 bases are TGCAGTCGAAGGGGGGACCAGAACACTGAAGCTTTCTTT.

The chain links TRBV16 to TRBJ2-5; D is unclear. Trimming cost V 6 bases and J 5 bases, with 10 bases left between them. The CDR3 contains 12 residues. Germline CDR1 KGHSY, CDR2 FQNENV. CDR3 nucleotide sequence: TGTGCCAGCAGTCAACGGGCGGAGACCCAGTACTTC. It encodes CASSQRAETQYF.

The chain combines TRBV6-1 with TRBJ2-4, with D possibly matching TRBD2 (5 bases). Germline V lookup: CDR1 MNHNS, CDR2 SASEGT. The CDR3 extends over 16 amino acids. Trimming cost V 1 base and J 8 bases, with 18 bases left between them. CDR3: CASSEGPSTRRDIQYF. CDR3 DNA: TGTGCCAGCAGTGAAGGTCCCTCAACCAGGCGGGACATTCAGTACTTC.

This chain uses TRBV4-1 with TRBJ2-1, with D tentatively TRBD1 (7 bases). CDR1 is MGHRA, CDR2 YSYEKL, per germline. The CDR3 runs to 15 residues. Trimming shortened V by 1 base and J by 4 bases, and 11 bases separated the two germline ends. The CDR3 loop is CASSQVQGGYNEQFF. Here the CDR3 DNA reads TGCGCCAGCAGCCAAGTGCAGGGGGGATACAATGAGCAGTTCTTC.

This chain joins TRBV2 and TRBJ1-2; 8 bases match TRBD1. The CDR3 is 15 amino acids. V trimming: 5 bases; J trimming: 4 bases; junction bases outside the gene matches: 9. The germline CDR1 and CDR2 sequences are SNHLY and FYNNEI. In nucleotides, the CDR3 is TGTGCCAGCAGTAGATTGGACAGGGTAGTCTATGGCTACACCTTC. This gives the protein CASSRLDRVVYGYTF.

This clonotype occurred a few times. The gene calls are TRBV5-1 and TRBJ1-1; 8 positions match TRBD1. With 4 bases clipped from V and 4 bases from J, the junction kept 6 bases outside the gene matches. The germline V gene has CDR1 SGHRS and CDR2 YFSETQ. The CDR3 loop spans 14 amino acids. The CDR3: CASSTQGGSTEAFF. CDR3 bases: TGCGCCAGCAGCACACAGGGGGGGAGCACTGAAGCTTTCTTT. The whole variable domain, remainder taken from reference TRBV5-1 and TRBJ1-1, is KAGVTQTPRYLIKTRGQQVTLSCSPISGHRSVSWYQQTPGQGLQFLFEYFSETQRNKGNFPGRFSGRQFSNSRSEMNVSTLELGDSALYLCASSTQGGSTEAFFGQGTRLTVV.

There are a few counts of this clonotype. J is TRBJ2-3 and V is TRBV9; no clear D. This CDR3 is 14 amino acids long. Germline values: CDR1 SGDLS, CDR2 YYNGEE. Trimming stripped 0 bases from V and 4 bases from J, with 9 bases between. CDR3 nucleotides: TGTGCCAGCAGCGTAGATCGGAAGGCAGATACGCAGTATTTT. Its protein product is CASSVDRKADTQYF.

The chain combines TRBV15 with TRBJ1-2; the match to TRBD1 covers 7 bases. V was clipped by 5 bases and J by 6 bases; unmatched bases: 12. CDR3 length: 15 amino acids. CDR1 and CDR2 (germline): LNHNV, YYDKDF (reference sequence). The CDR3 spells CATSSPPGGGHGYTF. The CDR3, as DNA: TGTGCCACCAGCTCCCCCCCAGGGGGGGGGCATGGCTACACCTTC. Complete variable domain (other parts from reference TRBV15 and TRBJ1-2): DAMVIQNPRYQVTQFGKPVTLSCSQTLNHNVMYWYQQKSSQAPKLLFHYYDKDFNNEADTPDNFQSRRPNTSFCFLDIRSPGLGDTAMYLCATSSPPGGGHGYTFGSGTRLTVV.

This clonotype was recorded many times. This chain's CDR3 is CASSRRLAEQYF. The CDR3 coding sequence is TGTGCCAGCAGTAGAAGACTAGCGGAGCAGTACTTC. This chain joins TRBV12-3 or TRBV12-4 and TRBJ2-7; 8 bases map to TRBD2. J was trimmed by 7 bases and V by 5 bases; bases with no gene match: 4. The length of the CDR3 is 12 residues.

This CDR3 is CASSQRPEIAGGQDEQYF. In DNA, the CDR3 is TGCGCCAGCAGCCAAAGACCAGAAATAGCGGGAGGGCAGGACGAGCAGTACTTC. The V and J genes are TRBV5-1 and TRBJ2-7, with TRBD2 matching 11 bases. CDR3 length equals 18 residues. CDR1 and CDR2 (germline): SGHRS, YFSETQ. V dropped 4 bases and J dropped 5; count of bases not matched to a gene: 17.

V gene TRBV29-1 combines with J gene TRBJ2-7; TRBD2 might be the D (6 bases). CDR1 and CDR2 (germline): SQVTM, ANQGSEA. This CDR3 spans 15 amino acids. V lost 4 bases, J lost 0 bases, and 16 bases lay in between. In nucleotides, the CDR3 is TGCAGCGTTGGGATCACGGGAGCCCTCTCCTACGAGCAGTACTTC. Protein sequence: CSVGITGALSYEQYF.

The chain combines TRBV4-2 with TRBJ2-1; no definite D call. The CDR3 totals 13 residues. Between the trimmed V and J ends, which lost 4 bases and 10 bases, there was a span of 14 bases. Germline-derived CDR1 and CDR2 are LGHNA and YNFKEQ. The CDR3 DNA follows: TGTGCCAGCAGCCTCGTACCCTCTATGGAGCAGTTCTTC. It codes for CASSLVPSMEQFF.

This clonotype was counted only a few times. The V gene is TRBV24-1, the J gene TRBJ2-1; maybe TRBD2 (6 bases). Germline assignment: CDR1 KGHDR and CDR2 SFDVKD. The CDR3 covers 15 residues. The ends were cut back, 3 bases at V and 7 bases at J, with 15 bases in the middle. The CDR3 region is CATSDPPPAGNEQFF. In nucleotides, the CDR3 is TGTGCCACCAGTGATCCCCCGCCGGCGGGGAATGAGCAGTTCTTC.

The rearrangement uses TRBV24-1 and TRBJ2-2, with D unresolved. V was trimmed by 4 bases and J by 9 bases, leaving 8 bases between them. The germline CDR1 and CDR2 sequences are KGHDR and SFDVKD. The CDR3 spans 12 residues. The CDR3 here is CATSERDWELFF. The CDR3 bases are TGTGCCACCAGTGAACGTGACTGGGAGCTGTTTTTT.

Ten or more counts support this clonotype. CDR3 sequence (DNA): TGTGCCACCAGCAGAGATGACAGCATTATGGGCTACACCTTC. This encodes CATSRDDSIMGYTF. The chain couples TRBV15 to TRBJ1-2; D is possibly TRBD1 (5 bases). V was trimmed by 0 bases and J by 8 bases, leaving 13 bases between them. Germline CDR1 and CDR2: LNHNV and YYDKDF (reference sequence). CDR3 length: 14 amino acids.

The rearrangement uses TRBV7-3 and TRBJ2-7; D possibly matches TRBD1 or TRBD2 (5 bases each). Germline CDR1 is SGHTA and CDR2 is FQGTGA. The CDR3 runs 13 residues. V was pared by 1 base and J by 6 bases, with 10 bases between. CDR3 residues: CASSLKPGSEQYF. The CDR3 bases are TGTGCCAGCAGCTTAAAACCAGGGAGCGAGCAGTACTTC.

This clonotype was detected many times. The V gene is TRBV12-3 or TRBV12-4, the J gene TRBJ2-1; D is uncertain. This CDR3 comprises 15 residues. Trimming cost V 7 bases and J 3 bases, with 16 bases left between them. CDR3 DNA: TGTGCCAGCACCATTAGTGGGCGGTTCTACAATGAGCAGTTCTTC. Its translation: CASTISGRFYNEQFF.

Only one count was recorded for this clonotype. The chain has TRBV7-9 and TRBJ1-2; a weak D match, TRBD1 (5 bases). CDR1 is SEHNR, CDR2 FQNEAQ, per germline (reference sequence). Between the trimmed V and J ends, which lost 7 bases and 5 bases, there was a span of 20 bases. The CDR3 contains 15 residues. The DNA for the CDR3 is TGTGCCAGCAAAAGAGACAGATCACCCAATTATGGCTACACCTTC. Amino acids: CASKRDRSPNYGYTF.

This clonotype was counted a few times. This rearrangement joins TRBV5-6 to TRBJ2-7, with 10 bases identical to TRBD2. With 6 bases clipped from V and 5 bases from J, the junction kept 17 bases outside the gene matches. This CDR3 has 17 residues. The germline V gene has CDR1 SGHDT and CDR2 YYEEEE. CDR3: CASIATVSSGSKHEQYF. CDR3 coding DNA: TGTGCCAGCATCGCCACCGTGTCTAGCGGGAGTAAACACGAGCAGTACTTC.

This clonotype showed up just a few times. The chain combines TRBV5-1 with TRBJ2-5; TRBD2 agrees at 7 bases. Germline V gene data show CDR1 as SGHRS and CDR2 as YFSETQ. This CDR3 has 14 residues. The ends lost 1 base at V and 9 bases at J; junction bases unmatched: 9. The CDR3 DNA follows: TGCGCCAGCAGCTTGAGTACGTCCCGGGGGGCCCAGTACTTC. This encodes CASSLSTSRGAQYF.

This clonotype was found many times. The DNA of the CDR3 is TGCGCCAGCAGCCCCGGGAAGGGTAACATCCAGGAGACCCAGTACTTC. This translates into CASSPGKGNIQETQYF. V usage is TRBV5-1 and J usage is TRBJ2-5; maybe TRBD2 (5 bases). Germline-derived CDR1 and CDR2 are SGHRS and YFSETQ. Trimming took off 4 bases at V and 5 bases at J, with 21 bases between the two ends. The CDR3 consists of 16 residues. Full variable domain (rest looked up from reference TRBV5-1 and TRBJ2-5): KAGVTQTPRYLIKTRGQQVTLSCSPISGHRSVSWYQQTPGQGLQFLFEYFSETQRNKGNFPGRFSGRQFSNSRSEMNVSTLELGDSALYLCASSPGKGNIQETQYFGPGTRLLVL.

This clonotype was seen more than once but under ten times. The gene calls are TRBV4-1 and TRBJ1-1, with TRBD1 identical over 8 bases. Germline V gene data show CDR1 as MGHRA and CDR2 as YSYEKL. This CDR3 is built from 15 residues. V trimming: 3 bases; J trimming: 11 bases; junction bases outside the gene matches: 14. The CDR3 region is CASSHPMRQGSLAFF. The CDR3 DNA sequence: TGCGCCAGCAGCCATCCTATGCGACAGGGGTCGTTGGCTTTCTTT.

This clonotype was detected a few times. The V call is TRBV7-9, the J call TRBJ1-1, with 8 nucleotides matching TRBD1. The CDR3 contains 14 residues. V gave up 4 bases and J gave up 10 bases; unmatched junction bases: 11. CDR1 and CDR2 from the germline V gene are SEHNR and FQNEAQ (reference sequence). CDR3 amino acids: CASSSRDGQGRAFF. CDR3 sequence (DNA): TGTGCCAGCAGCTCTAGAGACGGACAGGGACGAGCTTTCTTT.

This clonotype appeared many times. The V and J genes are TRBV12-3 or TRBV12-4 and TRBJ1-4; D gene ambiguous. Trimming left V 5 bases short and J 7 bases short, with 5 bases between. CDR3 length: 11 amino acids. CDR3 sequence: CASSQGEKLFF. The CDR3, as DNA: TGTGCCAGCAGTCAAGGTGAAAAACTGTTTTTT.

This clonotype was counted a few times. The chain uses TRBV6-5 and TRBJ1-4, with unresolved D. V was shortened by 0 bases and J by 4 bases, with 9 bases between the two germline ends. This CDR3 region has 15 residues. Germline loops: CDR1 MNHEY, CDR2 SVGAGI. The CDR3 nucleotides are TGTGCCAGCAGTTACTCGGGTACATATAATGAAAAACTGTTTTTT. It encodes CASSYSGTYNEKLFF.

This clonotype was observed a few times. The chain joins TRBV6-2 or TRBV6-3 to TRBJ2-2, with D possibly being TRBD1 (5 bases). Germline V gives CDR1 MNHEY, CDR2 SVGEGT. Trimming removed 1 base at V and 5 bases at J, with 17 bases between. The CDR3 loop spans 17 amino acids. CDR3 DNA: TGTGCCAGCAGTTACTTAGCAGGGTTTTCGGAGACCGGGGAGCTGTTTTTT. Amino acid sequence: CASSYLAGFSETGELFF.

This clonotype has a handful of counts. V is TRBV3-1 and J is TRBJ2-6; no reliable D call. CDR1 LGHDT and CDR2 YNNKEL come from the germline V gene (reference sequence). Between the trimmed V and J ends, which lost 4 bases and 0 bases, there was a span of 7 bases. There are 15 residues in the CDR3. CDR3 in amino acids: CASSPIHSGANVLTF. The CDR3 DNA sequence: TGTGCCAGCAGCCCCATCCACTCTGGGGCCAACGTCCTGACTTTC.